This T cell receptor beta chain was profiled in a study of T cell responses to AZD1222 COVID-19 vaccine. The CDR3 runs to 13 residues. Losses at the gene ends were 6 bases for V and 7 bases for J; bases not matched to a gene: 6. Germline V gene lookup returns CDR1 SNHLY and CDR2 FYNNEI. Profiling relied on immunoSEQ multiplex PCR, and the TCRdb table lists in-frame clones only, not all of them. The repertoire has 200,000 or so clones, around 92% of them found once; the top ten carry less than 11%. Turning to this clone: The target antigen is unknown. At the DNA level, this CDR3 is encoded by other sequences in the same sample as well.

The study, taken as a whole, reports: Only five or six AZD1222 recipients tested seropositive at baseline.

This clonotype originated in an adult in good health. This chain links TRBV2 with TRBJ2-1; TRBD2 matches at 7 bases. The sample consisted of peripheral blood, taken on day 0 of AZD1222 vaccination. CDR3 loop: CASRGDYSNEQFF. The CDR3 nucleotides are TGTGCCAGCAGGGGGGACTACTCAAATGAGCAGTTCTTC.